The 25 T cell receptor beta chains below come from one sample, sequenced in a study of shared clonotypes between healthy human individuals. The data were produced by immunoSEQ multiplex PCR, yet TCRdb's version contains in-frame clones alone and is incomplete. Among some 2,500,000 clones listed, approximately 93% were seen once. The sample was naive CD4+ T cells from PBMCs. Sample subset: CD45RA+ positively selected. The receptors were gathered from a man between 18 and 29 years old in good health. Some clones in this sample may be carry-over from other donors' samples.

This chain joins TRBV18 and TRBJ2-1; D is unclear. The CDR3 contains 17 residues. The V gene lost 0 bases and the J gene lost 3 bases, with 15 bases spanning the gap. Germline CDR1 KGHSH, CDR2 LQKENI. The CDR3 region has the DNA TGTGCCAGCTCACCACCCCCCCTAGAGCTAAACTACAATGAGCAGTTCTTC. Protein: CASSPPPLELNYNEQFF.

The V and J genes are TRBV5-1 and TRBJ2-1, with 9 bases that match TRBD1. Germline V gives CDR1 SGHRS, CDR2 YFSETQ. V trimming: 4 bases; J trimming: 6 bases; junction bases outside the gene matches: 14. This CDR3 is 17 amino acids long. CDR3 sequence: CASSPLGQGLMPNEQFF. In nucleotides, the CDR3 is TGCGCCAGCAGCCCGCTGGGACAGGGCCTGATGCCCAATGAGCAGTTCTTC.

The chain employs TRBV11-3 and TRBJ2-7; D possibly uses TRBD1 or TRBD2 (5 bases each). The CDR3 has 14 amino acids. Trimming took off 1 base at V and 5 bases at J, with 12 bases between the two ends. The germline V gene encodes CDR1 SGHNT and CDR2 YENEEA. For the CDR3, the DNA is TGTGCCAGCAGCTTAGGAGGGGTTTCGAACGAGCAGTACTTC. Its protein product is CASSLGGVSNEQYF.

The V gene is TRBV7-9, the J gene TRBJ1-1, with 8 bases aligning to TRBD1. CDR1 is SEHNR, CDR2 FQNEAQ, per germline (reference sequence). V lost 4 bases and J lost 6; bases outside the gene matches: 7. The CDR3 loop spans 14 amino acids. This chain's CDR3 is CASSSTGERAEAFF. In DNA, the CDR3 is TGTGCCAGCAGCTCGACAGGGGAGAGGGCTGAAGCTTTCTTT.

This CDR3 reads CASSFQGSGEQYF. For the CDR3, the DNA is TGTGCCAGCAGTTTTCAGGGCAGCGGCGAGCAGTACTTC. The chain employs TRBV27 and TRBJ2-7, with D possibly called TRBD1 or TRBD2 (5 bases each). Trimming cost V 3 bases and J 6 bases, with 12 bases left between them. The germline V gene has CDR1 MNHEY and CDR2 SMNVEV (reference sequence). The CDR3 consists of 13 residues.

The rearrangement joins TRBV7-8 to TRBJ2-7; 13 positions match TRBD2. CDR3 length: 14 amino acids. Germline V gives CDR1 SGHVS, CDR2 FQNEAQ. Germline trimming cut 6 bases from V and 6 bases from J; bases unmatched to any gene: 5. CDR3 DNA: TGTGCCAGCAGACAATGGACTAGCGGGAGCGAGCAGTACTTC. Translated: CASRQWTSGSEQYF.

Details on this clone: One end of the junction varies from germline; a read error may be responsible. The genes are TRBV6-5 and TRBJ2-2; D unclear. The CDR3 totals 13 residues. The germline CDR1 and CDR2 sequences are MNHEY and SVGAGI. In DNA form, the CDR3 reads TGTGCCAGCAGTGACTCCTACACCGGGGAGCTGTTTTTT. It yields the protein CASSDSYTGELFF.

The chain is built from TRBV25-1 and TRBJ2-1; TRBD1 aligns across 7 bases. The germline V gene encodes CDR1 MGHDK and CDR2 SYGVNS. CDR3 size: 17 residues. The J segment lost 7 bases and the V segment lost 1 base, leaving 13 bases of the junction unmatched. CDR3 region: CASSELTPQGMRNEQFF. CDR3 coding DNA: TGTGCCAGCAGTGAATTAACCCCACAGGGGATGAGGAATGAGCAGTTCTTC.

In regard to this clone: Within the sample, other DNA sequences also encode this same CDR3. This chain links TRBV7-9 with TRBJ2-3; 12 positions agree with TRBD2. The trim removed 4 bases at V and 3 bases at J, leaving 5 bases unmatched. Per the germline V gene, CDR1 is SEHNR and CDR2 is FQNEAQ (reference sequence). This CDR3 region has 16 residues. CDR3: CASSSGLAGRTDTQYF. The CDR3 DNA reads TGTGCCAGCAGCTCAGGACTAGCGGGGAGAACAGATACGCAGTATTTT.

This clone has only one observation. CDR3 DNA: TGTGCCAGCAGTTTTCGAAAGGGAGTTCTAGGCGGCTACACCTTC. Protein sequence: CASSFRKGVLGGYTF. The rearrangement uses TRBV28 and TRBJ1-2, with D unclear. The germline gives CDR1 MDHEN, CDR2 SYDVKM. This CDR3 is 15 amino acids long. Trimming removed 3 bases from V and 8 bases from J, with 19 bases in between.

The V and J genes are TRBV28 and TRBJ2-1; TRBD1 or TRBD2 may be the D gene (5 bases each). This CDR3 has 16 residues. Germline values: CDR1 MDHEN, CDR2 SYDVKM. V lost 6 bases and J 2 bases, leaving 17 bases between the germline ends. CDR3 nucleotides: TGTGCCAGCAGGGGGGTGGGACGGAAGACCTACAATGAGCAGTTCTTC. This sequence encodes CASRGVGRKTYNEQFF.

The gene calls are TRBV5-1 and TRBJ2-7, with D possibly being TRBD1 (5 bases). The germline V and J ends were trimmed by 1 base and 0 bases, with 8 bases remaining between them. Germline V gives CDR1 SGHRS, CDR2 YFSETQ. The CDR3 has 14 amino acids. The CDR3 DNA reads TGCGCCAGCAGCTTGTGGCAGGGCTCCTACGAGCAGTACTTC. Encoded protein: CASSLWQGSYEQYF.

The chain is built from TRBV7-3 and TRBJ2-2; D not resolved. The ends were cut back, 1 base at V and 0 bases at J, with 3 bases in the middle. The CDR3 length is 14 residues. CDR1 is SGHTA, CDR2 FQGTGA, per germline. This chain's CDR3 is CASSLIPNTGELFF. The DNA for the CDR3 is TGTGCCAGCAGCTTAATCCCGAACACCGGGGAGCTGTTTTTT.

The chain combines TRBV9 with TRBJ2-1; TRBD2 matches at 11 bases. Per germline, CDR1 SGDLS and CDR2 YYNGEE. This CDR3 is 14 amino acids long. The junction had 9 bases not matched to a gene; V was cut back by 0 bases and J by 16 bases. This CDR3 reads CASSVVLAGGPNFF. The CDR3 DNA follows: TGTGCCAGCAGCGTAGTTCTAGCGGGAGGCCCAAACTTCTTC. The complete variable domain, with remaining parts taken from reference TRBV9 and TRBJ2-1, reads DSGVTQTPKHLITATGQRVTLRCSPRSGDLSVYWYQQSLDQGLQFLIQYYNGEERAKGNILERFSAQQFPDLHSELNLSSLELGDSALYFCASSVVLAGGPNFFGPGTRLTVL.

This clone came up once. The chain couples TRBV11-3 to TRBJ2-5; 9 bases agree with TRBD1. Trimming cost V 6 bases and J 4 bases; bases outside gene matches: 6. The CDR3 contains 14 residues. Germline V CDR1 and CDR2: SGHNT, YENEEA. CDR3 sequence: CASSYTGGGETQYF. In DNA, the CDR3 is TGTGCCAGCAGTTATACAGGGGGCGGAGAGACCCAGTACTTC.

The J gene is TRBJ1-3, the V gene TRBV18, with no clear D. The CDR3 sequence is 15 residues long. Germline lookup yields CDR1 KGHSH and CDR2 LQKENI. V dropped 2 bases and J dropped 4 bases, with 12 bases sitting between them. The CDR3 loop is CASSPSRGSGNTIYF. The CDR3 DNA reads TGTGCCAGCTCACCATCACGGGGTTCCGGAAACACCATATATTTT.

This clone was seen once. V gene TRBV25-1 combines with J gene TRBJ2-1, with D maybe TRBD2 (5 bases). V lost 6 bases and J lost 12, with 12 bases in between. CDR1 and CDR2 from the germline V gene are MGHDK and SYGVNS. This CDR3 comprises 11 residues. CDR3: CASSSPGRQFF. DNA of the CDR3: TGTGCCAGCAGCTCTCCGGGAAGGCAGTTCTTC.

Comments on this clone: Other nucleotide sequences in the sample specify the same CDR3. The chain has TRBV7-3 and TRBJ1-5; D unresolved. This CDR3 has 13 residues. Germline CDR1 SGHTA, CDR2 FQGTGA. Deletions cut 0 bases from V and 4 bases from J, with 4 bases between. The CDR3 nucleotides are TGTGCCAGCAGCTTAACCAGGAATCAGCCCCAGCATTTT. Its translation is CASSLTRNQPQHF.

The gene calls are TRBV7-3 and TRBJ2-1; 10 bases agree with TRBD2. Germline CDR1 reads SGHTA; CDR2 reads FQGTGA. J lost 2 bases, V lost 3 bases, and 1 base had no gene match. CDR3 length equals 15 residues. The CDR3, as DNA: TGTGCCAGCAGCTTCGGACTAGCGGCCTACAATGAGCAGTTCTTC. Translating gives CASSFGLAAYNEQFF.

This clone was picked up one time. The CDR3 region has the DNA TGTGCCAGCAGAGTCGGGGCGGTAGATACGCAGTATTTT. Its translation: CASRVGAVDTQYF. This chain links TRBV5-4 with TRBJ2-3; D might be TRBD1 or TRBD2, each matching 5 bases. CDR3 size: 13 residues. With 5 bases removed from V and 5 bases from J, the gap between germline ends came to 12 bases. Germline CDR1 SGHNT, CDR2 YYREEE (reference sequence).

The chain links TRBV5-6 to TRBJ1-4, with D hard to call. V dropped 2 bases and J dropped 4 bases, with 6 bases sitting between them. Germline V CDR1 and CDR2: SGHDT, YYEEEE. The CDR3 length is 13 residues. This chain's CDR3 is CASSLLSNEKLFF. DNA for the CDR3: TGTGCCAGCAGCTTACTAAGTAATGAAAAACTGTTTTTT. The full variable domain, with the rest looked up from reference TRBV5-6 and TRBJ1-4, is DAGVTQSPTHLIKTRGQQVTLRCSPKSGHDTVSWYQQALGQGPQFIFQYYEEEERQRGNFPDRFSGHQFPNYSSELNVNALLLGDSALYLCASSLLSNEKLFFGSGTQLSVL.

This clone showed up just a few times. The chain couples TRBV30 to TRBJ1-1; D is unresolved. The CDR3 consists of 12 residues. Deletions cut 2 bases from V and 5 bases from J, with 9 bases between. CDR1 and CDR2 (germline): GTSNPN, SVGIG (reference sequence). The CDR3 spells CAWSSSATEAFF. The CDR3 region has the DNA TGTGCCTGGAGTAGTTCGGCTACTGAAGCTTTCTTT.

On this clone itself: Other DNA sequences of this sample code for an identical CDR3. The chain joins TRBV29-1 to TRBJ1-2, with D possibly TRBD1 on 6 matching bases. V shed 4 bases and J shed 6 bases, with 9 bases lying between them. This CDR3 spans 11 amino acids. Germline CDR1 reads SQVTM; CDR2 reads ANQGSEA. Here the CDR3 DNA reads TGCAGCGTTGGGGGGGGCAATGGCTACACCTTC. It specifies CSVGGGNGYTF.

The chain carries TRBV10-3 and TRBJ1-2; D is ambiguous. Trimming removed 3 bases at V and 7 bases at J, with 15 bases between. The CDR3 consists of 14 residues. Germline CDR1 and CDR2: ENHRY and SYGVKD. In DNA, the CDR3 is TGTGCCATCAGTGAAAGGCAGGATGAAGCTGGCTACACCTTC. Translation: CAISERQDEAGYTF.

This chain joins TRBV6-4 and TRBJ1-1, with a tentative D call TRBD1 (5 bases). The germline V gene encodes CDR1 MRHNA and CDR2 SNTAGT. The V and J ends lost 5 bases and 5 bases respectively, with 18 bases between them. This CDR3 has 15 amino acids. The CDR3 is CASSTTPGLPTEAFF. The CDR3 nucleotides read TGTGCCAGCAGTACGACCCCAGGGCTCCCAACTGAAGCTTTCTTT.